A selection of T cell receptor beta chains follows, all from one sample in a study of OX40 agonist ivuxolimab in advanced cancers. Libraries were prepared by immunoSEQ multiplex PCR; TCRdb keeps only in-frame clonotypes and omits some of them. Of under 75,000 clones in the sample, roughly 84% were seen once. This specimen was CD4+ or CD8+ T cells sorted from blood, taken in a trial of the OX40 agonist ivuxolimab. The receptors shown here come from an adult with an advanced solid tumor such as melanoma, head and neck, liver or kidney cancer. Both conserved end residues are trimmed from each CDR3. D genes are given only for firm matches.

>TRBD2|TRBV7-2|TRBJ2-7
ASTRYSGRTSYEQY
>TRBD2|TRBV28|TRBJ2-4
ATRSGGAPLAKNIQY
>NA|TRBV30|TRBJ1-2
AWSWGKTGLFYGYT
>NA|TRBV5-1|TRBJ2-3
ASSPGLGGTDTQY
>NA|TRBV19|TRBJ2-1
ASSKGRNEQF
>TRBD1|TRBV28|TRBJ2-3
ASSLSGQVRITDTQY
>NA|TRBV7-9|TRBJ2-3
ASSSALEFTDTQY
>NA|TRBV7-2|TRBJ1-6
ASSLERGSPLH
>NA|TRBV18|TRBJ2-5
ASSPFRGETQY
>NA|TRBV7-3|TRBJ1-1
ASSQQENTEAF
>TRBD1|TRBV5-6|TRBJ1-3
ASSRGTGRGNTIY
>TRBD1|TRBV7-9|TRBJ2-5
ASSSLDREETQY
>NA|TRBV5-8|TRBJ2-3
ASSLALASDSFGSTDTQY
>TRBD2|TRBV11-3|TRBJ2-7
ASSPGTIDTEQY
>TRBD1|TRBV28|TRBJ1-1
ASRPDRAGGTEAF
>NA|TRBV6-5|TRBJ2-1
ASGLGALEQF